These T cell receptor beta chains were read from a single sample in a study of blood T cell repertoires in COVID-19. Method: immunoSEQ multiplex PCR; TCRdb's copy keeps in-frame clones and lacks some. The sample shows 55,000 to 80,000 clones, approximately 82% of them seen only once. The material sequenced was peripheral blood. The source of these receptors is an elderly man with active COVID-19. Both conserved end residues are trimmed from each CDR3.

j_call	v_call	cdr3_aa
TRBJ2-2	TRBV9	ASSGPRSGTGELF
TRBJ1-4	TRBV27	ASSWTGVANEKLF
TRBJ2-7	TRBV9	ASSVSGSGSYEQY
TRBJ2-2	TRBV3-1/TRBV3-2	ASSNRQAIAELF
TRBJ2-2	TRBV7-3	ASSVEKGQGAGRELF
TRBJ2-2	TRBV20-1	SASPRGVVGELF
TRBJ2-1	TRBV6-5	ASSYSTMDYNEQF
TRBJ1-4	TRBV3-1/TRBV3-2	ASSLQGSREKLF
TRBJ2-7	TRBV5-4	ASSLKQGAGEQY
TRBJ2-1	TRBV19	ASGSRQSSYNEQF
TRBJ2-5	TRBV9	ASSDGGPPWETQY
TRBJ1-5	TRBV19	ASSKGTENQPQH
TRBJ2-3	TRBV9	ASSVDGQDTQY
TRBJ2-6	TRBV6-2/TRBV6-3	ASSYGSSGANVLT
TRBJ1-5	TRBV6-5	ASTKKGVGNQPQH
TRBJ2-3	TRBV6-5	ASSDRGPKDTQY
TRBJ2-5	TRBV5-1	ASSKEPDWETQY
TRBJ2-2	TRBV7-2	ASSLRDTGELF
TRBJ2-1	TRBV19	ASSMGGQGYNEQF
TRBJ1-2	TRBV4-3	ASSQETVYGYT
TRBJ2-2	TRBV11-2	ASSPSYTGELF
TRBJ1-3	TRBV5-8	ASSFARGSGNTIY
TRBJ1-1	TRBV28	ASREQGAPEAF
TRBJ2-1	TRBV6-5	ASSQTGIPGEQF
TRBJ1-1	TRBV29-1	SGGIPQGQNTEAF
TRBJ1-6	TRBV3-1/TRBV3-2	ASSQDQGGVNSPLH
TRBJ2-5	TRBV19	ASRDRVGRGTQY
TRBJ1-3	TRBV5-3	ARKPERDTIYSHSGNTIY
TRBJ1-2	TRBV9	ASSQSLYPSRGYGYT
TRBJ2-5	TRBV14	ASSRDRGGETQY
TRBJ2-5	TRBV5-6	ASSLRTGNQETQY
TRBJ1-1	TRBV4-3	ASSLVVGALNTEAF
TRBJ2-7	TRBV30	AWSRTGSVTSYEQY
TRBJ2-7	TRBV30	AWSLQGSYEQY
TRBJ2-2	TRBV18	ASSSKQVITGELF
TRBJ2-1	TRBV7-2	ASSLALGAGGLYNEQF
TRBJ2-2	TRBV4-2	ASSLAGANTGELF
TRBJ1-2	TRBV5-4	ASSFGLTNYGYT
TRBJ1-2	TRBV3-1/TRBV3-2	ASTFSDRPNYGYT
TRBJ2-4	TRBV6-5	ASNSKDRGENIQY
TRBJ1-2	TRBV7-9	ASSFSQGGGYT